This T cell receptor beta chain was found in a study of T cell changes during pregnancy in multiple sclerosis. The data were produced by immunoSEQ multiplex PCR, yet TCRdb's version contains in-frame clones alone and is incomplete. The table shows tens of thousands of clones, with approximately 93% occurring only once. With 3 bases clipped from V and 3 bases from J, the junction kept 8 bases outside the gene matches. CDR3 length: 15 residues. Germline CDR1 reads SGHRS; CDR2 reads YFSETQ. The sequence was collected from a female donor with multiple sclerosis, enrolled in a pregnancy study. Material: CD8+ T cells from peripheral blood mononuclear cells, obtained in the second trimester of pregnancy. The chain recombines TRBV5-1 with TRBJ2-7; 8 bases fit TRBD1. The CDR3: CASSSGTGGFYEQYF. The CDR3 nucleotides read TGCGCCAGCAGCTCCGGGACAGGAGGTTTCTACGAGCAGTACTTC.